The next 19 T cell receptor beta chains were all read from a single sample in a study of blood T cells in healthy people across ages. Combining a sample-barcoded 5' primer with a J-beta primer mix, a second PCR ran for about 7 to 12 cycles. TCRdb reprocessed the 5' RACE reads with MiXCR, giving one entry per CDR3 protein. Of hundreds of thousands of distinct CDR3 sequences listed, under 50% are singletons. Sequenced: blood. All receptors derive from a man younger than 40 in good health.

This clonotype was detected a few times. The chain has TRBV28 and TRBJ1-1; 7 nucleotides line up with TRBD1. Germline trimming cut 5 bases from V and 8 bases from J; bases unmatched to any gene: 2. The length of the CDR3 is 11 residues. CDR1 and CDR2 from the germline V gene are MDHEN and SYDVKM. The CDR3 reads CASSNRGEAFF. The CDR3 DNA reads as TGTGCCAGCAGTAACAGGGGCGAAGCTTTCTTT.

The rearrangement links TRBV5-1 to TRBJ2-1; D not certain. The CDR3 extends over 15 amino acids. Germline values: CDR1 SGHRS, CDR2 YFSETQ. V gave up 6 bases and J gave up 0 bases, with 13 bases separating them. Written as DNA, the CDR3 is TGCGCCAGCACGGTCCAGACGAGCTCCTACAATGAGCAGTTCTTC. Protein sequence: CASTVQTSSYNEQFF.

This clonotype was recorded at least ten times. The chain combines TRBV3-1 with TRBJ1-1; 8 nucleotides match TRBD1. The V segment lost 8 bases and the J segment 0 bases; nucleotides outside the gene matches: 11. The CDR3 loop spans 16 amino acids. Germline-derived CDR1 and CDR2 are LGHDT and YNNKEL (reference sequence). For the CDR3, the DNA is TGTGCCAGCTACGGACAGGGTGAGGACATGAACACTGAAGCTTTCTTT. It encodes CASYGQGEDMNTEAFF.

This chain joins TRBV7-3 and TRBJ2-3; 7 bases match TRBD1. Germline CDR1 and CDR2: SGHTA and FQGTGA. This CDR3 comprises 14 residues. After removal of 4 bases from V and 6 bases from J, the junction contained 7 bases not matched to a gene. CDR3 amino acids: CASSSKDREDTQYF. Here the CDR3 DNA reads TGTGCCAGCAGCTCGAAAGACAGGGAGGATACGCAGTATTTT.

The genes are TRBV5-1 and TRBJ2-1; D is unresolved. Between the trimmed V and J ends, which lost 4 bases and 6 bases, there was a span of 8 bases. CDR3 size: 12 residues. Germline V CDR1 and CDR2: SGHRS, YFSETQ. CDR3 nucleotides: TGCGCCAGCAGCCCCCGTCGCAATGAGCAGTTCTTC. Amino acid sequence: CASSPRRNEQFF.

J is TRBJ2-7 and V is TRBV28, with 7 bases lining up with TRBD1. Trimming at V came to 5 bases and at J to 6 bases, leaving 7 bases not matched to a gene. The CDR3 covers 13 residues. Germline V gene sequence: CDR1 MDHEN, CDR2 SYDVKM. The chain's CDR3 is CASSPRDRTEQYF. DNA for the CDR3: TGTGCCAGCAGTCCAAGGGACAGAACCGAGCAGTACTTC. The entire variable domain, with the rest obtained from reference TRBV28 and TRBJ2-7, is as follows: DVKVTQSSRYLVKRTGEKVFLECVQDMDHENMFWYRQDPGLGLRLIYFSYDVKMKEKGDIPEGYSVSREKKERFSLILESASTNQTSMYLCASSPRDRTEQYFGPGTRLTVT.

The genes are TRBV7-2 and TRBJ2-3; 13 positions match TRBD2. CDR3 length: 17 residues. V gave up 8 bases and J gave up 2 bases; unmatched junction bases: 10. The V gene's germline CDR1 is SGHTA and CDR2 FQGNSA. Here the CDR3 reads CASSSGTSGDYTDTQYF. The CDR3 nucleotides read TGTGCCAGCTCATCCGGGACTAGCGGGGATTACACAGATACGCAGTATTTT.

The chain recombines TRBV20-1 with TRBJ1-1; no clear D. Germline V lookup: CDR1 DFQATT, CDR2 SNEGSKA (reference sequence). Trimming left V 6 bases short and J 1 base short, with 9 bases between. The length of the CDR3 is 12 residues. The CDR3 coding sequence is TGCAGTGCACCTAGAGAGAACACTGAAGCTTTCTTT. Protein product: CSAPRENTEAFF.

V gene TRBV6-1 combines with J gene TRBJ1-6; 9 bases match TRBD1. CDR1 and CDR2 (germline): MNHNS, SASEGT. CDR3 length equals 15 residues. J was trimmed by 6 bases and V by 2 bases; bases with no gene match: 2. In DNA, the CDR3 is TGTGCCAGCAGTGAATTGGACAGGGGTAATTCACCCCTCCACTTT. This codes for CASSELDRGNSPLHF.

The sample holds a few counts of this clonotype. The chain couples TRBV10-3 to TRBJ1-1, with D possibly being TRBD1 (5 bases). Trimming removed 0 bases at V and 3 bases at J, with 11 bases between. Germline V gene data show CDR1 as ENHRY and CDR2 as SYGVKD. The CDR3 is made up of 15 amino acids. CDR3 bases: TGTGCCATCAGTGAGTCCGCAGGGTTTTACACTGAAGCTTTCTTT. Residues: CAISESAGFYTEAFF.

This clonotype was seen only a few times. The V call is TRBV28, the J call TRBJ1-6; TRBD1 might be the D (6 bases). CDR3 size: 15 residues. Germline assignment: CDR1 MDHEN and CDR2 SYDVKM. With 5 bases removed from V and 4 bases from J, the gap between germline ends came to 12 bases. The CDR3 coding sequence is TGTGCCAGCAGTGTGGACAGACCATATAATTCACCCCTCCACTTT. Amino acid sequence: CASSVDRPYNSPLHF.

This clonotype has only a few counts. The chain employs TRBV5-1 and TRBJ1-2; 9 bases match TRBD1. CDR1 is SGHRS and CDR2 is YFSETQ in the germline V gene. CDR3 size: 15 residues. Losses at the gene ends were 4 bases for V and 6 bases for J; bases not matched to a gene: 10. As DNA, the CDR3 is TGCGCCAGCAGCACCGTGCCGGGACAGGGTCATGGCTACACCTTC. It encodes CASSTVPGQGHGYTF. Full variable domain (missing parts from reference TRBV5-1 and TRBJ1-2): KAGVTQTPRYLIKTRGQQVTLSCSPISGHRSVSWYQQTPGQGLQFLFEYFSETQRNKGNFPGRFSGRQFSNSRSEMNVSTLELGDSALYLCASSTVPGQGHGYTFGSGTRLTVV.

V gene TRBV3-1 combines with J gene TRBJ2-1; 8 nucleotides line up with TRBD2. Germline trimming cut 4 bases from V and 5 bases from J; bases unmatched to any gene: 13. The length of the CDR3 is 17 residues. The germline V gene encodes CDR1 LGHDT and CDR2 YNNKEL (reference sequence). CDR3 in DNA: TGTGCCAGCAGCCCCCAACAGCGGGGGAACCAACACAATGAGCAGTTCTTC. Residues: CASSPQQRGNQHNEQFF.

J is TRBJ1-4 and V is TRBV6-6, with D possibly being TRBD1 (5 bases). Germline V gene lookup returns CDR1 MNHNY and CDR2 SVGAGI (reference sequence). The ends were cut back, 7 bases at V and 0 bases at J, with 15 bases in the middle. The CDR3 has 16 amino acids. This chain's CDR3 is CASNGRGRTTNEKLFF. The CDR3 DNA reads TGTGCCAGCAACGGACGGGGCAGAACAACTAATGAAAAACTGTTTTTT.

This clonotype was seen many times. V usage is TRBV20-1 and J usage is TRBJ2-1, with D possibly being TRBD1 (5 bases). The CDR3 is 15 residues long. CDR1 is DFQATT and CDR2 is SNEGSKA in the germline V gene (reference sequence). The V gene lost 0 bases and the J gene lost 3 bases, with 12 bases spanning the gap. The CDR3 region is CSARDGALSYNEQFF. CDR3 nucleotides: TGCAGTGCTAGAGATGGGGCGTTAAGCTACAATGAGCAGTTCTTC.

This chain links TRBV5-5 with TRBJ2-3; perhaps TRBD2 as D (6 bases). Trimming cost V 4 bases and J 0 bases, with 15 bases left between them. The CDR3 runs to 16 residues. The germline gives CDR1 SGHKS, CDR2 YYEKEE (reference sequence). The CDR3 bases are TGTGCCAGCAGCCCCTGGCCTGGAGGGAGCACAGATACGCAGTATTTT. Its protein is CASSPWPGGSTDTQYF.

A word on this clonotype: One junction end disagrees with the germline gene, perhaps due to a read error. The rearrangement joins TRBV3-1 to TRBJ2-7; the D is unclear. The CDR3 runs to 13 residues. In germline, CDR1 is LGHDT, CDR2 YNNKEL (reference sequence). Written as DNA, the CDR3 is TGTGCCAGCAGTCAAGGACGGATCCGTGAGCAGTACTTC. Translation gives CASSQGRIREQYF.

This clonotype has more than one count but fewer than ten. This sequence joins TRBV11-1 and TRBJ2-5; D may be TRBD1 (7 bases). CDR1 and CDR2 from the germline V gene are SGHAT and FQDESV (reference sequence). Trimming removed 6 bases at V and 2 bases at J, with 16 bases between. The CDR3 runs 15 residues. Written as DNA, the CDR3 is TGTGCCAGCAGGAAGGAGGGGGCGAAACAAGAGACCCAGTACTTC. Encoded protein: CASRKEGAKQETQYF.

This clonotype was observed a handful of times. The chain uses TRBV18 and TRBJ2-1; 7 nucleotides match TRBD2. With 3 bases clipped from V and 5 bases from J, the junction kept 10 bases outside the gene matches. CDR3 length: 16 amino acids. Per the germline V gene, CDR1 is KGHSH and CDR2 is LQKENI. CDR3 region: CASSPLLTRGDNEQFF. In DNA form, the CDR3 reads TGTGCCAGCTCACCGCTACTCACCCGGGGGGACAATGAGCAGTTCTTC.